This T cell receptor beta chain was captured in a study of cytomegalovirus exposure and HLA in healthy donors. There are 14 residues in the CDR3. V lost 0 bases to trimming and J lost 2 bases; unmatched junction nucleotides: 2. Germline CDR1 SGHKS, CDR2 YYEKEE (reference sequence). As regards this clone: Its matching antigen is unknown.

Study observations and caveats: Accurate HLA-A and HLA-B prediction from TCR beta sequences was reported for most subjects.

PCR employed 60 Vbeta and 13 Jbeta primers. The assay was immunoSEQ multiplex PCR, and TCRdb's table has in-frame clones only and misses some. Listed are about 130,000 clones; approximately 1% falls within the top ten. The gene calls are TRBV5-5 and TRBJ2-7, with TRBD1 identical over 7 bases. Sequencing was done on a sample of PBMCs. The receptor's source is a man between 18 and 35 years old in good health and CMV-seronegative. CDR3 residues: CASSLGGQTYEQYF. The CDR3 DNA reads TGTGCCAGCAGCTTGGGGGGACAGACCTACGAGCAGTACTTC.